This T cell receptor beta chain was sequenced for a study of OX40 agonist ivuxolimab in advanced cancers. Study-wide points: Clonal expansion was seen in CD4+ and CD8+ blood T cells by week 6 at 0.1 to 3.0 mg/kg.

CDR1 and CDR2 (germline): MNHNS, SASEGT. The CDR3 covers 14 residues. The V end lost 7 bases, the J end lost 0 bases, and 13 bases lay between the germline ends. On this clone: Antigen specificity is unknown.

TCRdb's table, derived via immunoSEQ multiplex PCR, lists solely in-frame clones and lacks some. The sample has some 90,000 clones; around 87% are singletons. This specimen consisted of CD4+ or CD8+ T cells sorted from blood, obtained in a trial of the OX40 agonist ivuxolimab. V gene TRBV6-1 combines with J gene TRBJ2-7, with D perhaps assigned TRBD1 or TRBD2 (6 bases each). This sequence originates from an adult with an advanced solid tumor such as melanoma, head and neck, liver or kidney cancer. The CDR3 nucleotides read TGTGCCAGCACCGAGGAGGGGGGCTCCTACGAGCAGTACTTC. Protein product: CASTEEGGSYEQYF.